These T cell receptor beta chains were read from a single sample in a study of cytomegalovirus exposure and HLA in healthy donors. Measured with immunoSEQ multiplex PCR; TCRdb has only the in-frame clones, and not every one. The sample consists of roughly 170,000 clones, about 80% of them appearing once. The sample comprised PBMCs. These TCRs come from a woman in her 30s in good health and CMV-seropositive. Both conserved end residues are part of each CDR3. D genes are given only for firm matches. A clone size is listed for some rows: how often the clone was seen (once, few, many), or a class if it is expanded.

V gene,D gene,clone size,J gene,CDR3 DNA,CDR3 protein
TRBV29-1,TRBD2,.,TRBJ2-7,TGCAGCGTTGAAGGAGGAAGCGGGAGCTCCTACGAGCAGTACTTC,CSVEGGSGSSYEQYF
TRBV5-8,TRBD2,.,TRBJ2-7,TGTGCCAGCAGAAGGACTAGCGGGTCGAACGAGCAGTACTTC,CASRRTSGSNEQYF
TRBV5-5,TRBD1,.,TRBJ1-2,TGTGCCAGCAGCTTGGCCGTGGGACAGGTGTCGAACAACGGAGGCTACACCTTC,CASSLAVGQVSNNGGYTF
TRBV30,.,.,TRBJ2-5,TGTGCCTGGAGTGTCTCCAGCCAAGAGACCCAGTACTTC,CAWSVSSQETQYF
TRBV29-1,.,.,TRBJ1-2,TGCAGCGTTGATTTGCGTTTTAACTATGGCTACACCTTC,CSVDLRFNYGYTF
TRBV29-1,TRBD2,.,TRBJ2-1,TGCAGCGGGGGGCATAGCGGGAGGAATGAGCAGTTCTTC,CSGGHSGRNEQFF
TRBV28,TRBD2,.,TRBJ2-1,TGTGCCAGCACCATTGCCGGGACTAGCGGTCGGGCTGAGCAGTTCTTC,CASTIAGTSGRAEQFF
TRBV5-8,TRBD1,.,TRBJ2-6,TGTGCCAGCAGCCCAAGGGACAGGAAAAGCTCTGGGGCCAACGTCCTGACTTTC,CASSPRDRKSSGANVLTF
TRBV27,TRBD1,few,TRBJ1-2,TGTGCCAGCAAACAGGGGGCGGAAGGCTACACCTTC,CASKQGAEGYTF
TRBV28,TRBD1,.,TRBJ2-3,TGTGCCAGCAGTCCTCAGGGGGCGAGCACAGATACGCAGTATTTT,CASSPQGASTDTQYF
TRBV27,.,.,TRBJ2-4,TGTGCCAGCAGTTATGGCAGGGGAAACATTCAGTACTTC,CASSYGRGNIQYF
TRBV4-2,TRBD2,.,TRBJ2-7,TGTGCCAGCAGCCAAGATTTGGCGGGAGGGGTTCCTGGCGAGCAGTACTTC,CASSQDLAGGVPGEQYF
TRBV27,TRBD2,.,TRBJ2-3,TGTGCCAGCAGTTTATCCCGACTAGCGGGAATGGGGGAAGATACGCAGTATTTT,CASSLSRLAGMGEDTQYF
TRBV11-3,TRBD2,few,TRBJ2-1,TGTGCCAGCAGCTTACGTTGGCTAGCGGGAGGGCCGGGTTACAATGAGCAGTTCTTC,CASSLRWLAGGPGYNEQFF
TRBV30,TRBD2,.,TRBJ2-5,TGTGCCTGGAGCCGCGGGACTAGCGGGGAACAAGAGACCCAGTACTTC,CAWSRGTSGEQETQYF
TRBV6-1,TRBD1,.,TRBJ1-5,TGTGCCAGCAGGGTAGGGGGCGGACAGCCCCAGCATTTT,CASRVGGGQPQHF
TRBV27,.,.,TRBJ2-3,TGTGCCAGCAGTTTATCTACTAGTGGAGATACGCAGTATTTT,CASSLSTSGDTQYF
TRBV5-1,.,.,TRBJ1-1,TGCGCCAGCAGCTTGGATTGGGCCCGAGGGACTGAAGCTTTCTTT,CASSLDWARGTEAFF
TRBV20-1,.,.,TRBJ1-2,TGCAGTGCTTGGGTAGCCTATGGCTACACCTTC,CSAWVAYGYTF
TRBV10-3,TRBD1,.,TRBJ1-1,TGTGCCACGGGGACAGCAGCTTTTGGGGCTTTCTTT,CATGTAAFGAFF
TRBV27,.,.,TRBJ2-2,TGTGCCAGCAGTTTATTCTCGAACACCGGGGAGCTGTTTTTT,CASSLFSNTGELFF
TRBV7-2,TRBD2,.,TRBJ2-5,TGTGCCAGCAGCTACGGACTTATTGTAGCGGGAAGGGGGGAGACCCAGTACTTC,CASSYGLIVAGRGETQYF
TRBV9,.,.,TRBJ2-3,TGTGCCAGCAGCGTAGCAGGGTCGATGGATACGCAGTATTTT,CASSVAGSMDTQYF
TRBV6-5,.,.,TRBJ1-3,TGTGCCAGCATCCCACCCGGCTCTGGAAACACCATATATTTT,CASIPPGSGNTIYF
TRBV2,TRBD2,.,TRBJ2-2,TGTGCCAGCAGTACGCGGACTAGCGGGAGGGACGGGGAGCTGTTTTTT,CASSTRTSGRDGELFF
TRBV7-8,.,.,TRBJ2-5,TGTGCCAGCAGCCCGTGGGAGGCCCAGTACTTC,CASSPWEAQYF
TRBV10-1,TRBD2,.,TRBJ2-7,TGCGCCAGCAGCGCCGGGACTACCGCCGGCGAGCAGTACTTC,CASSAGTTAGEQYF
TRBV7-6,.,.,TRBJ2-7,TGTGCCAGCAGCTTAGCTACAGATCTCTCCTACGAGCAGTACTTC,CASSLATDLSYEQYF
TRBV28,.,.,TRBJ1-1,TGTGCCAGCAGTTTGGGGCCAGGGGAAACTGAAGCTTTCTTT,CASSLGPGETEAFF
TRBV6-1,.,.,TRBJ2-1,TGTGCCAGCAGTGAAGAGCCTAGTTACAATGAGCAGTTCTTC,CASSEEPSYNEQFF
TRBV7-9,TRBD1,.,TRBJ2-2,TGTGCCAGCAGCTACAACAGGGGGCAGTGGGCCGGGGAGCTGTTTTTT,CASSYNRGQWAGELFF
TRBV5-1,TRBD2,.,TRBJ2-3,TGCGCCACCCAACTAGCGGGAGGACCAGATACGCAGTATTTT,CATQLAGGPDTQYF
TRBV19,.,few,TRBJ1-5,TGTGCCAGTAGTGATCAGTATAGCAATCAGCCCCAGCATTTT,CASSDQYSNQPQHF
TRBV7-2,.,.,TRBJ1-2,TGTGCCAGCAGCCCGTTAAACCGAGATGGCTACACCTTC,CASSPLNRDGYTF
TRBV30,TRBD1,.,TRBJ1-3,TGTGCCTGGGACAGGGGGCCTGGAAACACCATATATTTT,CAWDRGPGNTIYF